A single sample gave rise to the 2 T cell receptor beta chains below, sequenced in a study of T cells in Graves' hyperthyroidism and ophthalmopathy. TCR beta CDR3 regions were amplified from RNA. The TCR CDR3 first-round RT-PCR relied on the HTBI primer set. TCRdb itself ran the multiplex PCR reads through MiXCR, one entry per CDR3 protein. The table shows more than 550,000 distinct CDR3 sequences, with roughly 17% occurring only once. Specimen: blood. These receptors came from a man over 45 with Graves' hyperthyroidism.

This clonotype was recorded at least ten times. The chain links TRBV2 to TRBJ2-1; 10 bases line up with TRBD2. The CDR3 consists of 17 residues. Germline CDR1 is SNHLY and CDR2 is FYNNEI. J gave up 5 bases and V 0 bases, and 7 bases lay outside the gene matches. In nucleotides, the CDR3 is TGTGCCAGCAGTGAAGCGTTGGGACTAGCGTCTAACAATGAGCAGTTCTTC. Protein: CASSEALGLASNNEQFF.

A remark on this clonotype: This sequence may be a read error, since a much larger clone differs from it by one base. The chain carries TRBV3-1 and TRBJ2-1, with TRBD2 matching 7 bases. The CDR3 length is 16 residues. V was pared by 0 bases and J by 3 bases, with 5 bases of the junction left unmatched. Germline assignment: CDR1 LGHDT and CDR2 YNNKEL (reference sequence). CDR3: CASSQDLAEYYNEQFF. Here the CDR3 DNA reads TGTGCCAGCAGCCAAGATCTAGCGGAATACTACAATGAGCAGTTCTTC.